This is a list of T cell receptor beta chains from one sample in a study of blood T cell repertoires in COVID-19. Sequencing was performed with immunoSEQ multiplex PCR; in TCRdb, only in-frame clones are kept and a portion is missing. In the table there are about 480,000 clones, approximately 88% of which are singletons. Input material: PBMCs or T cells enriched from blood (not recorded which). These receptors originate from a middle-aged woman who had recovered from COVID-19. The CDR3 runs from the conserved cysteine through the conserved F or W. Each record gives: V gene, J gene, D gene, clone size, CDR3 DNA, CDR3 protein. A D gene is named only where the DNA matches it firmly. Clone sizes are given selectively: once, few, many, or a class where the clone is expanded.

TRBV6-5	TRBJ1-5	NA	NA	TGTGCCAGCTCTACGGGCGGCAACAGGAATCAGCCCCAGCATTTT	CASSTGGNRNQPQHF
TRBV18	TRBJ2-1	NA	NA	TGTGCCAGCACGAGTACGCTAGTATTCGATGAGCAGTTCTTC	CASTSTLVFDEQFF
TRBV6-1	TRBJ1-2	NA	NA	TGTGCCAGCAGTGAAGATCGGGGGTATGACTACACCTTC	CASSEDRGYDYTF
TRBV7-7	TRBJ2-3	TRBD2	NA	TGTGCCAGCAGTTTCGGGACTAGCGGACTAGATACGCAGTATTTT	CASSFGTSGLDTQYF
TRBV11-2	TRBJ1-2	NA	NA	TGTGCCAGCAGCTTAGGACCAGGGATTAACTATGGCTACACCTTC	CASSLGPGINYGYTF
TRBV6-1	TRBJ2-7	TRBD1	few	TGTGCCAGCAGTGAAGCTCGTTCAGGGGGCACCCACGAGCAGTACTTC	CASSEARSGGTHEQYF
TRBV7-9	TRBJ1-1	NA	NA	TGTGCCAGCAGCTTGGGGGCAACGACGGAAGAAGCTTTCTTT	CASSLGATTEEAFF
TRBV18	TRBJ2-7	NA	NA	TGTGCCAGCTCACCGCGTGGCAACAGTCCCTACGAGCAGTACTTC	CASSPRGNSPYEQYF
TRBV11-3	TRBJ1-2	NA	NA	TGTGCCAGCAGCTTAGATCATACAGGGTATGGCTACACCTTC	CASSLDHTGYGYTF
TRBV4-3	TRBJ1-2	NA	NA	TGCGCCAGCAGCCAAGATTCGGGGGGGGCATATGGCTACACCTTC	CASSQDSGGAYGYTF
TRBV11-3	TRBJ1-1	NA	NA	TGTGCCAGCAGCTTAGAGGGCCGGGGGACTGAAGCTTTCTTT	CASSLEGRGTEAFF
TRBV10-2	TRBJ2-7	TRBD2	NA	TGCGCCAGCAGTGAGTGGGCTAGCGGGAGGCCCCTTTCAGTCGAGCAGTACTTC	CASSEWASGRPLSVEQYF
TRBV9	TRBJ1-4	NA	NA	TGTGCCAGCTCCCTACAAGGCAGGGGCGGGGGTGAAAAACTGTTTTTT	CASSLQGRGGGEKLFF
TRBV7-2	TRBJ2-7	NA	NA	TGTGCCAGCAGCTTAGTTGGACAGTCCTACGAGCAGTACTTC	CASSLVGQSYEQYF
TRBV6-1	TRBJ1-2	NA	NA	TGTGCCAGCAGTGAAGGAGAAGAGTACTATGGCTACACCTTC	CASSEGEEYYGYTF
TRBV4-3	TRBJ2-1	TRBD2	NA	TGCGCCAGCAGCCAAGATAGCGGGAGGAGAAATAATGAGCAGTTCTTC	CASSQDSGRRNNEQFF
TRBV12-3/TRBV12-4	TRBJ1-2	NA	NA	TGTGCCAGCAGTTTAGCTATTAACTATGGCTACACCTTC	CASSLAINYGYTF
TRBV2	TRBJ1-5	NA	few	TGTGCCAGCAGTTTGACAGGTTATCAGCCCCAGCATTTT	CASSLTGYQPQHF
TRBV20-1	TRBJ1-5	NA	NA	TGCAGTGCTAGTTTTACAAATCAGCCCCAGCATTTT	CSASFTNQPQHF
TRBV7-8	TRBJ2-2	TRBD2	NA	TGTGCCAGCAGCTTACTTAGCGGGAGTGTCACCGGGGAGCTGTTTTTT	CASSLLSGSVTGELFF
TRBV5-1	TRBJ1-1	NA	NA	TGCGCCAGCAGCTTGGAAAAACGTTCTGTCGGAGCTTTCTTT	CASSLEKRSVGAFF
TRBV11-2	TRBJ1-5	NA	NA	TGTGCCAGCAGCTTAGGGGTACGGGAGTCACAGCCCCAGCATTTT	CASSLGVRESQPQHF
TRBV11-3	TRBJ1-4	NA	NA	TGTGCCAGCAGCCCAGGGGACACCGAAGCAACTAATGAAAAACTGTTTTTT	CASSPGDTEATNEKLFF
TRBV7-9	TRBJ2-5	TRBD1	NA	TGTGCCAGCAGCGCATACCCGGGACAGGGGGGAGAAGAGACCCAGTACTTC	CASSAYPGQGGEETQYF
TRBV6-2/TRBV6-3	TRBJ2-7	TRBD2	NA	TGTGCCAGCAGTGACTCGACTAGCGGGAGGGCCCTCGGCGAGCAGTACTTC	CASSDSTSGRALGEQYF
TRBV14	TRBJ2-7	NA	once	TGTGCCAGCAGCCAAGTACAGGGAACCTACGAGCAGTACTTC	CASSQVQGTYEQYF
TRBV6-5	TRBJ1-2	TRBD1	NA	TGTGCCAGCAGTTACTTCCCCCCAGGGGGGAACTATGGCTACACCTTC	CASSYFPPGGNYGYTF
TRBV7-2	TRBJ2-2	NA	few	TGTGCCAGCAGCTCCTCCCCGTATGGGGAGCTGTTTTTT	CASSSSPYGELFF
TRBV6-5	TRBJ2-3	TRBD1	NA	TGTGCCAGCAGGAAACAGGGGGCGGCAGATACGCAGTATTTT	CASRKQGAADTQYF
TRBV3-1/TRBV3-2	TRBJ2-1	TRBD2	once	TGTGCCAGTTTACTGGCGGGAGGCGGGGAGCAGTTCTTC	CASLLAGGGEQFF
TRBV7-9	TRBJ1-4	TRBD1	NA	TGTGCCAGCAGCTCCCCTACCCACAGGGGTCCAGAAAAACTGTTTTTT	CASSSPTHRGPEKLFF
TRBV6-5	TRBJ1-5	TRBD1	NA	TGTGCCACTTGGGACAGGGTAGGTCAGCCCCAGCATTTT	CATWDRVGQPQHF
TRBV27	TRBJ1-4	TRBD1	NA	TGTGCCAGCAGTTTCTTCCCCATTAGGGGACAGGGGGAACGATCGGGGGAAAAACTGTTTTTT	CASSFFPIRGQGERSGEKLFF
TRBV4-3	TRBJ2-7	NA	NA	TGCGCCAGCAGCCAAGAAGGGGGGGGCGGCGAGCAGTACTTC	CASSQEGGGGEQYF
TRBV5-4	TRBJ2-2	TRBD2	NA	TGTGCCAGCAGCTACGGGACTAGCGGGAACACCGGGGAGCTGTTTTTT	CASSYGTSGNTGELFF
TRBV5-4	TRBJ2-2	TRBD1	NA	TGTGCCAGCAGCTCCGACAGGGACACCGGGGAGCTGTTTTTT	CASSSDRDTGELFF
TRBV14	TRBJ2-7	TRBD2	NA	TGTGCCAGCAGCCGAATAGCGGGAAGGGGGGACGAGCAGTACTTC	CASSRIAGRGDEQYF
TRBV7-9	TRBJ2-3	NA	NA	TGTGCCAGCAGCTTAAAGGGAACTTGGAGGCGTGTCGGCACAGATACGCAGTATTTT	CASSLKGTWRRVGTDTQYF
TRBV4-3	TRBJ2-7	TRBD2	NA	TGCGCCAGCAGCCAGCAACCCCTAGCGGGAGAAACCCTATACGAGCAGTACTTC	CASSQQPLAGETLYEQYF
TRBV15	TRBJ1-3	TRBD1	NA	TGTGCCACCAGCAGCTACCAGGGGGTAGACACCATATATTTT	CATSSYQGVDTIYF
TRBV27	TRBJ1-1	NA	NA	TGTGCCAGCAGATTACTACTATCGAGCGCAAGCACTGAAGCTTTCTTT	CASRLLLSSASTEAFF
TRBV4-1	TRBJ1-2	NA	NA	TGCGCCAGCAGCCAAGAAGGCAGGAACTCTAACTATGGCTACACCTTC	CASSQEGRNSNYGYTF
TRBV27	TRBJ2-3	NA	NA	TGTGCCAGCAGTTTTGCAGCGACAGATACGCAGTATTTT	CASSFAATDTQYF
TRBV24-1	TRBJ2-1	NA	NA	TGTGCCACCGGAGAGTACAATGAGCAGTTCTTC	CATGEYNEQFF
TRBV7-2	TRBJ2-1	NA	once	TGTGCCAGCAGCTTAGGAGTATACCCCAATGAGCAGTTCTTC	CASSLGVYPNEQFF
TRBV6-5	TRBJ2-1	TRBD1	NA	TGTGCCAGCAGGCCGGGACAGGGGGCGAATGAGCAGTTCTTC	CASRPGQGANEQFF
TRBV5-1	TRBJ2-7	NA	NA	TGCGCCAGCAGCTTTAGATACCCAAAAGACGAGCAGTACTTC	CASSFRYPKDEQYF
TRBV7-9	TRBJ1-1	NA	NA	TGTGCCAGCGATTACTTTAACACTGAAGCTTTCTTT	CASDYFNTEAFF
TRBV2	TRBJ1-4	NA	NA	TGTGCCAGCGGAATGGATCAGAACAGACCAACTAATGAAAAACTGTTTTTT	CASGMDQNRPTNEKLFF
TRBV5-4	TRBJ2-3	TRBD1	NA	TGTGCCAGCAGCTTTCGGGAGGACAGGGGTTCCGCAGATACGCAGTATTTT	CASSFREDRGSADTQYF
TRBV6-5	TRBJ2-2	TRBD1	many	TGTGCCAGCAGCGCTGACAGGGCGAGCACCGGGGAGCTGTTTTTT	CASSADRASTGELFF
TRBV10-3	TRBJ2-5	TRBD2	NA	TGTGCCACCACTTATGGGAGGGATGAGACCCAGTACTTC	CATTYGRDETQYF
TRBV6-2/TRBV6-3	TRBJ1-2	NA	NA	TGTGCCAGCAGTTACGGAGAAAACCCTAACTATGGCTACACCTTC	CASSYGENPNYGYTF
TRBV4-2	TRBJ1-3	NA	NA	TGTGCCAGCAGCCAAGAATCCCAAAGAGGCAGGGCCACCAACTCTGGAAACACCATATATTTT	CASSQESQRGRATNSGNTIYF
TRBV6-2/TRBV6-3	TRBJ1-6	NA	NA	TGTGCCAGCAGTTCCGGGAAGAAATCCTATAATTCACCCCTCCACTTT	CASSSGKKSYNSPLHF